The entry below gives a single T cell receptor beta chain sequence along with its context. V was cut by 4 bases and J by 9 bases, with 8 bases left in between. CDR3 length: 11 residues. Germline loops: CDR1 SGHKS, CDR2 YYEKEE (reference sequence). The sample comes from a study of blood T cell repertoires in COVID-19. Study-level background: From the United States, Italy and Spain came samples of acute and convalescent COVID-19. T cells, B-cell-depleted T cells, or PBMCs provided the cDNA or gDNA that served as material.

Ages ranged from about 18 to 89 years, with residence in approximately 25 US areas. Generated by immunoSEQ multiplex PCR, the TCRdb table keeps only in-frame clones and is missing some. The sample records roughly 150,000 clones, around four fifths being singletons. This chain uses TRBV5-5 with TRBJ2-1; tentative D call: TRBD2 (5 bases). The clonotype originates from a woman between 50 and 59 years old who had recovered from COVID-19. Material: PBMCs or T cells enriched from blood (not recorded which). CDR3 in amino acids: CASSLAVEQFF. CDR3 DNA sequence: TGTGCCAGCAGCCTAGCTGTTGAGCAGTTCTTC.